This T cell receptor beta chain was identified during a study of CD8 T cells in ankylosing spondylitis. TCRdb passed the 5' RACE reads through MiXCR, listing each CDR3 protein once. The table records about 800,000 distinct CDR3 sequences, over 9.5% of them present only once. Of note for this clonotype: Its antigen is not identified.

Looked up from germline, CDR1 is SEHNR and CDR2 is FQNEAQ (reference sequence). Trimming took off 5 bases at V and 3 bases at J, with 17 bases between the two ends. The CDR3 covers 15 residues. General study points: What seemed typical of ankylosing spondylitis blood was a TCR beta motif built from roughly eight highly homologous variants.

The chain joins TRBV7-9 to TRBJ2-7; tentatively, D is TRBD2 (6 bases). Material: blood, either unsorted or a sorted T cell fraction (not recorded which). The sequence was collected from a male donor with ankylosing spondylitis. As DNA, the CDR3 is TGTGCCAGCAGCCACGGCGGGGTAGGGGTCTACGAGCAGTACTTC. Translation gives CASSHGGVGVYEQYF.